This is a list of T cell receptor beta chains from one sample in a study of control samples from healthy donors and cancer patients. Repertoires were generated with immunoSEQ multiplex PCR, while TCRdb's copy carries only in-frame clones and drops some. The sample has approximately 60,000 clones, approximately 90% seen once. Sequencing was performed on PBMCs. Every receptor here comes from a woman between 45 and 60 years old with colorectal cancer. CDR3s include the opening cysteine and the closing phenylalanine or tryptophan. A D gene is named only where the DNA matches it firmly. Clone size, where shown, is once, few, many, or a class for clones that have expanded.

V	J	length	D	size	CDR3	DNA
TRBV29-1	TRBJ1-2	11	.	.	CSVGEGGGYTF	TGCAGCGTTGGTGAAGGTGGTGGCTACACCTTC
TRBV7-2	TRBJ2-4	15	.	.	CASSHPDRGKNIQYF	TGTGCCAGCAGCCACCCGGACAGAGGGAAAAACATTCAGTACTTC
TRBV19	TRBJ1-2	15	TRBD1	once	CASSDRGRTNYGYTF	TGTGCCAGTTCTGACAGGGGCAGGACTAACTATGGCTACACCTTC
TRBV7-2	TRBJ2-2	14	TRBD2	.	CASKGLLNTGELFF	TGTGCCTCCAAGGGACTACTTAACACCGGGGAGCTGTTTTTT
TRBV2	TRBJ1-6	14	.	.	CASSRSGDDSPLHF	TGTGCCAGCAGTAGGTCTGGGGATGATTCACCCCTCCACTTT
TRBV30	TRBJ2-7	13	.	.	CAWNKDLRGEQYF	TGTGCCTGGAATAAGGACCTCCGTGGCGAGCAGTACTTC
TRBV19	TRBJ1-1	14	.	.	CASSSRAADTEAFF	TGTGCCAGTAGTTCTAGGGCTGCGGACACTGAAGCTTTCTTT
TRBV7-9	TRBJ1-4	15	.	.	CASSLLAATNEKLFF	TGTGCCAGCAGCTTATTGGCTGCAACTAATGAAAAACTGTTTTTT
TRBV2	TRBJ1-5	17	.	.	CASSDSMGEYSNQPQHF	TGTGCCAGCAGTGACAGTATGGGGGAATATAGCAATCAGCCCCAGCATTTT
TRBV11-2	TRBJ1-1	12	.	.	CASSSLGTEAFF	TGTGCCAGCAGCTCCCTGGGAACTGAAGCTTTCTTT
TRBV7-9	TRBJ2-7	13	TRBD1	.	CASSGTASYEQYF	TGTGCCAGTTCCGGGACAGCTTCGTACGAGCAGTACTTC
TRBV20-1	TRBJ1-1	13	.	.	CSASQDGNTEAFF	TGCAGTGCTAGTCAGGACGGGAACACTGAAGCTTTCTTT
TRBV6-6	TRBJ2-7	15	TRBD1	.	CASRGPGQGSYEQYF	TGTGCCAGCAGGGGACCGGGACAGGGGTCCTACGAGCAGTACTTC
TRBV29-1	TRBJ2-7	12	.	.	CSVVTQTYEQYF	TGCAGCGTTGTCACCCAGACCTACGAGCAGTACTTC
TRBV27	TRBJ1-5	15	.	.	CATSPGLPSNQPQHF	TGTGCCACCTCGCCGGGACTTCCTAGCAATCAGCCCCAGCATTTT
TRBV7-8	TRBJ1-1	14	.	once	CASSRGGLNTEAFF	TGTGCCAGCAGTAGAGGGGGATTGAACACTGAAGCTTTCTTT
TRBV11-2	TRBJ1-2	17	.	.	CASSLDHQGYSNYGYTF	TGTGCCAGCAGCTTAGATCATCAGGGATATTCTAACTATGGCTACACCTTC
TRBV10-2	TRBJ2-3	16	TRBD2	.	CASSESGGIGTDTQYF	TGCGCCAGCAGTGAGTCGGGAGGGATTGGCACAGATACGCAGTATTTT
TRBV30	TRBJ1-5	13	TRBD1	.	CAVGQGTLQPQHF	TGTGCCGTAGGACAGGGGACGTTGCAGCCCCAGCATTTT
TRBV6-5	TRBJ1-1	14	.	few	CASSQQGMNTEAFF	TGTGCCAGCAGCCAACAGGGCATGAACACTGAAGCTTTCTTT
TRBV28	TRBJ2-6	13	.	.	CASLDSGANVLTF	TGTGCTAGCCTAGACTCTGGGGCCAACGTCCTGACTTTC
TRBV5-5	TRBJ1-1	15	TRBD1	.	CASSYGQGDYTEAFF	TGTGCCAGCAGCTACGGACAGGGTGATTACACTGAAGCTTTCTTT
TRBV7-3	TRBJ2-3	15	TRBD2	.	CASSSGLAGIDTQYF	TGTGCCAGCAGCTCTGGACTAGCGGGAATAGATACGCAGTATTTT
TRBV5-5	TRBJ1-2	15	.	.	CASSLLQGANYGYTF	TGTGCCAGCAGCTTGCTACAGGGAGCTAACTATGGCTACACCTTC
TRBV29-1	TRBJ1-2	14	.	.	CSVDEGSGNYGYTF	TGCAGCGTCGACGAAGGGTCCGGGAACTATGGCTACACCTTC
TRBV11-2	TRBJ2-1	16	.	.	CASSLVGGEDYNEQFF	TGTGCCAGCAGCTTAGTGGGCGGGGAGGACTACAATGAGCAGTTCTTC
TRBV9	TRBJ2-7	13	.	.	CASSGRDGYEQYF	TGTGCCAGCAGCGGCCGAGACGGCTACGAGCAGTACTTC
TRBV25-1	TRBJ2-1	18	.	.	CASSDPSGAESSYNEQFF	TGTGCCAGCAGTGACCCCTCGGGTGCGGAAAGCTCCTACAATGAGCAGTTCTTC
TRBV7-6	TRBJ2-3	14	TRBD1	.	CASSGTGETDTQYF	TGTGCCAGCAGCGGCACAGGGGAAACAGATACGCAGTATTTT
TRBV6-5	TRBJ2-3	14	.	.	CASLSKPHADTQYF	TGTGCCAGCCTCTCCAAGCCACACGCAGATACGCAGTATTTT
TRBV28	TRBJ1-1	13	.	.	CASRETLNTEAFF	TGTGCCAGCAGAGAGACCTTGAACACTGAAGCTTTCTTT
TRBV6-5	TRBJ1-1	14	.	.	CAVGPFQGGTEAFF	TGTGCCGTAGGACCGTTCCAGGGAGGCACTGAAGCTTTCTTT
TRBV18	TRBJ1-2	13	.	.	CASSLAGTYGYTF	TGTGCCAGCTCACTCGCAGGAACCTATGGCTACACCTTC
TRBV29-1	TRBJ2-5	14	TRBD2	.	CSVEGASGSETQYF	TGCAGCGTTGAAGGGGCAAGCGGGAGTGAGACCCAGTACTTC
TRBV25-1	TRBJ2-1	14	TRBD2	.	CASSEGLADNEQFF	TGTGCCAGCAGTGAGGGACTAGCGGACAATGAGCAGTTCTTC
TRBV29-1	TRBJ2-7	12	TRBD2	.	CSVGFREGEQYF	TGCAGCGTTGGTTTCAGGGAGGGCGAGCAGTACTTC
TRBV7-9	TRBJ2-2	18	.	.	CASSPTPGWGLGTGELFF	TGTGCCAGCAGCCCGACACCTGGTTGGGGCCTAGGCACCGGGGAGCTGTTTTTT
TRBV6-5	TRBJ1-4	16	.	.	CASSYYYGGHNEKLFF	TGTGCCAGCAGTTATTATTACGGGGGGCATAATGAAAAACTGTTTTTT
TRBV7-2	TRBJ2-5	16	.	.	CASSLALGTTVGAQYF	TGTGCCAGCAGCTTAGCCCTGGGCACAACCGTCGGGGCCCAGTACTTC
TRBV19	TRBJ1-2	13	TRBD1	.	CASSTGTGYGYTF	TGTGCCAGTAGTACGGGGACAGGCTATGGCTACACCTTC
TRBV7-3	TRBJ2-5	14	.	.	CASSPLGRWETQYF	TGTGCCAGCAGCCCCCTCGGGCGGTGGGAGACCCAGTACTTC
TRBV6-6	TRBJ2-1	16	.	once	CASSQLFRSSYNEQFF	TGTGCCAGCAGTCAACTCTTTCGCAGCTCCTACAATGAGCAGTTCTTC
TRBV4-2	TRBJ1-4	14	.	.	CASSPRREIGKLFF	TGTGCCAGCAGCCCCCGGCGGGAGATTGGGAAACTGTTTTTT
TRBV19	TRBJ1-1	17	TRBD1	few	CASSMGQSRGMNTEAFF	TGTGCCAGTAGTATGGGACAGAGCAGAGGAATGAACACTGAAGCTTTCTTT
TRBV6-6	TRBJ1-2	14	.	.	CASSTGDANYGYTF	TGTGCCAGCAGTACGGGGGATGCTAACTATGGCTACACCTTC
TRBV30	TRBJ1-3	13	.	.	CAWSVGQGNTIYF	TGTGCCTGGAGTGTAGGCCAAGGAAACACCATATATTTT
TRBV3-1/TRBV3-2	TRBJ1-1	14	.	.	CASSLRQSNTEAFF	TGTGCCAGCAGCCTCCGACAGAGCAACACTGAAGCTTTCTTT
TRBV5-4	TRBJ2-7	14	.	.	CASSRPGTAYEQYF	TGTGCCAGCAGCCGACCCGGGACCGCGTACGAGCAGTACTTC
TRBV27	TRBJ2-6	15	.	.	CASSLLGSGANVLTF	TGTGCCAGCAGTTTACTCGGCTCTGGGGCCAACGTCCTGACTTTC
TRBV3-1/TRBV3-2	TRBJ1-2	14	.	.	CASSQDPGLHGYTF	TGTGCCAGCAGCCAAGATCCAGGGCTTCATGGCTACACCTTC
TRBV11-3	TRBJ2-2	20	TRBD2	.	CASSLGPGLAGGSRAGELFF	TGTGCCAGCAGCTTGGGGCCGGGACTAGCGGGAGGGTCCCGCGCCGGGGAGCTGTTTTTT
TRBV11-2	TRBJ1-5	15	.	.	CASSLFTGGNQPQHF	TGTGCCAGCAGCTTGTTCACAGGAGGGAATCAGCCCCAGCATTTT
TRBV9	TRBJ1-2	16	.	.	CASSASQLARGYGYTF	TGTGCCAGCAGCGCAAGCCAGTTAGCGAGGGGGTATGGCTACACCTTC
TRBV29-1	TRBJ2-2	13	.	.	CSVLGLDTGELFF	TGCAGCGTTTTGGGCCTAGACACCGGGGAGCTGTTTTTT
TRBV19	TRBJ2-7	13	TRBD1	.	CASSTDRDYEQYF	TGTGCCAGTAGCACGGACAGGGACTACGAGCAGTACTTC
TRBV6-6	TRBJ2-4	15	.	.	CASSYYRGDKNIQYF	TGTGCCAGCAGTTACTATAGGGGAGACAAAAACATTCAGTACTTC
TRBV2	TRBJ1-6	15	.	.	CASNDGRIGNSPLHF	TGTGCCAGCAATGACGGGCGCATCGGGAATTCACCCCTCCACTTT
TRBV5-8	TRBJ2-3	13	.	few	CASSLAPQDTQYF	TGTGCCAGCAGCTTGGCTCCCCAAGATACGCAGTATTTT
TRBV5-1	TRBJ2-1	15	.	.	CASSSRDATYNEQFF	TGCGCCAGCAGTTCCCGGGACGCTACCTACAATGAGCAGTTCTTC
TRBV2	TRBJ2-5	12	.	.	CATNTDQETQYF	TGTGCCACTAACACGGACCAAGAGACCCAGTACTTC